These 22 T cell receptor beta chains came from one sample sequenced in a study of identical twins. TCRdb ran MiXCR on the 5' RACE reads and lists one entry per CDR3 protein. The top ten clones hold roughly 4.3% of a sample with 700,000 or so distinct CDR3 sequences, 20% to 25% of them seen once. The sample was also linked to a second study, of T cells expressing NK-cell markers.

The sequencing input was PBMCs. These receptors originate from a woman aged 18 to 35 in good health.

The sample holds a few counts of this clonotype. The V and J genes are TRBV3-1 and TRBJ1-6; TRBD1 agrees at 7 bases. The CDR3 contains 14 residues. With V trimmed by 6 bases and J by 9 bases, 8 bases remained unmatched. The germline V gene encodes CDR1 LGHDT and CDR2 YNNKEL (reference sequence). The CDR3 DNA reads TGTGCCAGCAGGACCGGGACAGCTCGTTCACCCCTCCACTTT. Amino acids: CASRTGTARSPLHF.

The chain is built from TRBV7-9 and TRBJ2-1, with D perhaps TRBD2 (5 bases). Trimming shortened V by 4 bases and J by 9 bases, and 10 bases separated the two germline ends. The length of the CDR3 is 12 residues. Germline loops: CDR1 SEHNR, CDR2 FQNEAQ (reference sequence). CDR3 amino acids: CASSSPRVEQFF. The CDR3 DNA sequence: TGTGCCAGCAGCTCCCCGAGGGTTGAGCAGTTCTTC.

The chain uses TRBV24-1 and TRBJ2-5, with TRBD1 as a possible D gene (6 bases). Trimming cost V 4 bases and J 3 bases, with 11 bases left between them. Germline V lookup: CDR1 KGHDR, CDR2 SFDVKD. This CDR3 contains 14 residues. The CDR3 DNA reads as TGTGCCACCAGTGAGGGCAGGGGCAAAGAGACCCAGTACTTC. Translated: CATSEGRGKETQYF.

The chain couples TRBV19 to TRBJ2-1; 9 bases match TRBD1. This CDR3 has 16 amino acids. The ends lost 5 bases at V and 6 bases at J; junction bases unmatched: 11. Per germline, CDR1 LNHDA and CDR2 SQIVND (reference sequence). The CDR3 here is CASSASRDRARNEQFF. CDR3 nucleotides: TGTGCCAGTAGTGCCTCCCGGGACAGGGCTCGCAATGAGCAGTTCTTC.

The genes are TRBV24-1 and TRBJ2-3; 15 bases are a match to TRBD2. CDR1 is KGHDR and CDR2 is SFDVKD in the germline V gene. This CDR3 comprises 20 residues. The trim removed 4 bases at V and 1 base at J, leaving 11 bases unmatched. The CDR3 loop reads CATSDLGLAGGPPRTDTQYF. In DNA form, the CDR3 reads TGTGCCACCAGTGACCTCGGACTAGCGGGAGGGCCACCCCGCACAGATACGCAGTATTTT.

This clonotype has ten or more counts. The CDR3 here is CSARLAGRAGELFF. The CDR3 region has the DNA TGCAGTGCTCGACTAGCGGGTCGTGCCGGGGAGCTGTTTTTT. This chain joins TRBV20-1 and TRBJ2-2; 10 bases map to TRBD2. V dropped 5 bases and J dropped 6; count of bases not matched to a gene: 6. There are 14 residues in the CDR3. Germline CDR1 DFQATT, CDR2 SNEGSKA (reference sequence).

This clonotype showed up just a few times. V gene TRBV20-1 combines with J gene TRBJ2-2; weak D call: TRBD1 (6 bases). Trimming left V 6 bases short and J 4 bases short, with 15 bases between. Germline CDR1 reads DFQATT; CDR2 reads SNEGSKA (reference sequence). The CDR3 runs to 14 residues. CDR3 residues: CSALKGVGTGELFF. The CDR3 coding sequence is TGCAGTGCGCTTAAGGGGGTCGGCACCGGGGAGCTGTTTTTT.

The rearrangement links TRBV12-3 or TRBV12-4 to TRBJ2-6; 7 bases map to TRBD1. The CDR3 totals 16 residues. V shed 6 bases and J 0 bases; nucleotides not matched to a gene: 5. CDR3 nucleotide sequence: TGTGCCAGCAGATCGGACAGGCGCTCTGGGGCCAACGTCCTGACTTTC. Protein: CASRSDRRSGANVLTF.

For the CDR3, the DNA is TGTGCCATCAGTGACAGGGACCTGGATACGCAGTATTTT. Encoded protein: CAISDRDLDTQYF. The chain recombines TRBV10-3 with TRBJ2-3, with D perhaps TRBD1 or TRBD2 (5 bases each). CDR3 length equals 13 residues. CDR1 is ENHRY, CDR2 SYGVKD, per germline. Deletions cut 3 bases from V and 6 bases from J, with 10 bases between.

A few counts support this clonotype. The rearrangement links TRBV5-5 to TRBJ1-3; D gene uncertain. The CDR3 runs 14 residues. CDR1 is SGHKS and CDR2 is YYEKEE in the germline V gene (reference sequence). V lost 1 base to trimming and J lost 1 base, with 6 bases between them. The CDR3 protein is CASSLIGSGNTIYF. The CDR3 DNA sequence: TGTGCCAGCAGCTTGATCGGGTCTGGAAACACCATATATTTT. Drawing the rest from reference TRBV5-5 and TRBJ1-3, the complete variable domain is DAGVTQSPTHLIKTRGQQVTLRCSPISGHKSVSWYQQVLGQGPQFIFQYYEKEERGRGNFPDRFSARQFPNYSSELNVNALLLGDSALYLCASSLIGSGNTIYFGEGSWLTVV.

This clonotype occurred many times. The CDR3 spells CAISESRTVTTGELFF. Written as DNA, the CDR3 is TGTGCCATCAGTGAGTCGAGGACCGTGACCACCGGGGAGCTGTTTTTT. The chain uses TRBV10-3 and TRBJ2-2; D is unclear. Germline CDR1 reads ENHRY; CDR2 reads SYGVKD. This CDR3 is built from 16 residues. Trimming removed 0 bases from V and 4 bases from J, with 12 bases in between.

V usage is TRBV20-1 and J usage is TRBJ2-7, with unresolved D. The CDR3 runs 15 residues. CDR1 and CDR2 (germline): DFQATT, SNEGSKA (reference sequence). The V gene lost 0 bases and the J gene lost 1 base, with 13 bases spanning the gap. This CDR3 reads CSARDFGRQSYEQYF. The CDR3 DNA follows: TGCAGTGCTAGAGATTTTGGCAGGCAATCCTACGAGCAGTACTTC.

This clonotype was seen ten or more times. V usage is TRBV12-3 or TRBV12-4 and J usage is TRBJ2-3; 13 bases agree with TRBD2. V shed 0 bases, J shed 6 bases, and the junction held 6 bases outside the gene matches. The CDR3 runs to 17 residues. CDR3 nucleotides: TGTGCCAGCAGTTTAGCGCGACTAGCGGGGGGCCGGGATACGCAGTATTTT. Translated, it gives CASSLARLAGGRDTQYF.

This rearrangement joins TRBV12-3 or TRBV12-4 to TRBJ2-5, with 8 nucleotides matching TRBD2. With V trimmed by 1 base and J by 4 bases, 8 bases remained unmatched. This CDR3 is built from 16 residues. Written as DNA, the CDR3 is TGTGCCAGCAGTTTAGAGGCTAGCGGGTATATAGAGACCCAGTACTTC. Translating gives CASSLEASGYIETQYF.

This clonotype was seen at least ten times. This sequence joins TRBV6-1 and TRBJ1-3, with D perhaps TRBD1 (6 bases). This CDR3 region has 16 residues. Germline loops: CDR1 MNHNS, CDR2 SASEGT. Deletions cut 5 bases from V and 0 bases from J, with 14 bases between. CDR3 coding DNA: TGTGCCAGCAGTCCAGGGGTCCTAAGCTCTGGAAACACCATATATTTT. Translated: CASSPGVLSSGNTIYF.

V usage is TRBV29-1 and J usage is TRBJ1-1, with 11 positions matching TRBD1. V shed 2 bases and J 5 bases; nucleotides not matched to a gene: 1. CDR3 length equals 13 residues. Germline CDR1 reads SQVTM; CDR2 reads ANQGSEA. The CDR3 sequence: CSVERDRGTEAFF. The DNA of the CDR3 is TGCAGCGTTGAAAGGGACAGGGGGACTGAAGCTTTCTTT.

This clonotype showed up many times. The chain combines TRBV29-1 with TRBJ1-2; a weak D match, TRBD1 (6 bases). Germline CDR1 SQVTM, CDR2 ANQGSEA. Trimming took off 7 bases at V and 8 bases at J, with 17 bases between the two ends. The CDR3 covers 12 residues. CDR3 sequence reads: CSAEGGESGYTF. For the CDR3, the DNA is TGCAGCGCAGAAGGGGGAGAGAGCGGCTACACCTTC.

In DNA form, the CDR3 reads TGTGCCAGCAGTCAACCGGGACGGACCCAATTCGATGAGCAGTTCTTC. It is translated as CASSQPGRTQFDEQFF. The rearrangement joins TRBV12-3 or TRBV12-4 to TRBJ2-1; D is perhaps TRBD1 or TRBD2 (5 bases each). The V end lost 5 bases, the J end lost 8 bases, and 22 bases lay between the germline ends. The CDR3 has 16 amino acids.

A remark on this clonotype: An end of the junction does not agree with germline; a read error may underlie this. The chain joins TRBV27 to TRBJ2-6; 16 nucleotides line up with TRBD2. The CDR3 extends over 20 amino acids. The germline gives CDR1 MNHEY, CDR2 SMNVEV (reference sequence). The CDR3, as DNA: TGTGCCGGCAGTTTACTAGGGACTAGCGGGAGGGCATCTGGGGCCAACGTCCTGACTTTC. Protein: CAGSLLGTSGRASGANVLTF.

This chain joins TRBV30 and TRBJ1-6, with a weak D call TRBD1 (5 bases). V dropped 7 bases and J dropped 8 bases, with 15 bases sitting between them. The V gene's germline CDR1 is GTSNPN and CDR2 SVGIG (reference sequence). The length of the CDR3 is 13 residues. The CDR3 DNA follows: TGTGCCTCCCAACGGGGGAGTGATTCACCCCTCCACTTT. Its protein product is CASQRGSDSPLHF.

This clonotype was observed many times. J is TRBJ2-1 and V is TRBV19, with D tentatively TRBD1 (6 bases). The CDR3 totals 15 residues. The germline gives CDR1 LNHDA, CDR2 SQIVND (reference sequence). V lost 5 bases and J 0 bases, leaving 11 bases between the germline ends. This CDR3 is CASSLGAPSYNEQFF. DNA of the CDR3: TGTGCCAGTAGTCTGGGGGCACCCTCCTACAATGAGCAGTTCTTC.

The chain links TRBV6-1 to TRBJ2-1; D unresolved. The length of the CDR3 is 15 residues. V shed 6 bases and J shed 6 bases, with 18 bases lying between them. Germline V gene data show CDR1 as MNHNS and CDR2 as SASEGT. CDR3 sequence reads: CASSPDTGRPNEQFF. The CDR3, as DNA: TGTGCCAGCAGCCCCGACACCGGGCGTCCCAATGAGCAGTTCTTC.